These 27 T cell receptor beta chains came from one sample sequenced in a study of radiation and T cells in renal cell carcinoma. Repertoires were generated with immunoSEQ multiplex PCR, while TCRdb's copy carries only in-frame clones and drops some. The repertoire holds roughly 160,000 clones, with around 90% as singletons. Time point given: blood 4 weeks post-SBRT, at nephrectomy. Treatment indicated: 15 Gy SBRT to primary tumor, nephrectomy 4 weeks later. Specimen: blood, collected from a patient whose treatment included radiotherapy and nephrectomy. Receptors originate from a woman aged 50 to 60 with renal cell carcinoma.

CDR3 nucleotide sequence: TGCAGCGTTGGTCAGACCAACACTGAAGCTTTCTTT. It yields the protein CSVGQTNTEAFF. The J gene is TRBJ1-1, the V gene TRBV29-1; unclear D gene. V lost 4 bases, J lost 2 bases, and 8 bases lay in between. The CDR3 extends over 12 amino acids. Germline V gene lookup returns CDR1 SQVTM and CDR2 ANQGSEA.

The chain is built from TRBV5-1 and TRBJ1-5; D is uncertain. The V and J ends lost 0 bases and 7 bases respectively, with 14 bases between them. Germline assignment: CDR1 SGHRS and CDR2 YFSETQ. This CDR3 spans 15 amino acids. The CDR3 DNA follows: TGCGCCAGCAGCTTGGAGGCGTGGGTCGGGCAGCCCCAGCATTTT. Encoded protein: CASSLEAWVGQPQHF.

This chain uses TRBV10-1 with TRBJ1-4; the match to TRBD1 covers 9 bases. V lost 5 bases and J lost 8; bases outside the gene matches: 6. The germline CDR1 and CDR2 sequences are WNHNN and SYGVQD (reference sequence). CDR3 length: 14 amino acids. The CDR3 DNA sequence: TGCGCCAGCAGTCGGGACAGGGCAGGAGAAAAACTGTTTTTT. It codes for CASSRDRAGEKLFF.

The chain combines TRBV19 with TRBJ1-5; 9 positions match TRBD1. The CDR3 loop spans 15 amino acids. V gave up 7 bases and J gave up 3 bases; unmatched junction bases: 7. Germline values: CDR1 LNHDA, CDR2 SQIVND (reference sequence). The CDR3 reads CASTRTGEANQPQHF. The CDR3 DNA reads as TGTGCCAGTACCCGGACAGGGGAGGCCAATCAGCCCCAGCATTTT.

The chain joins TRBV11-2 to TRBJ1-2; D gene unclear. The CDR3 spans 13 residues. V gave up 3 bases and J gave up 2 bases, with 7 bases separating them. Germline V gene sequence: CDR1 SGHAT, CDR2 FQNNGV. CDR3 sequence: CASSLIENYGYTF. The DNA of the CDR3 is TGTGCCAGCAGCTTGATAGAGAACTATGGCTACACCTTC.

The chain links TRBV18 to TRBJ2-2; maybe TRBD2 (5 bases). V was clipped by 1 base and J by 4 bases, with 10 bases between them. The CDR3 is made up of 15 amino acids. Germline V gene lookup returns CDR1 KGHSH and CDR2 LQKENI. CDR3 protein: CASSPRGSGTGELFF. The CDR3 coding sequence is TGTGCCAGCTCACCACGAGGGTCCGGCACCGGGGAGCTGTTTTTT.

This clone was seen only once. V usage is TRBV5-5 and J usage is TRBJ2-3; D is undetermined. V was cut by 4 bases and J by 2 bases, with 11 bases left in between. The CDR3 has 14 amino acids. CDR1 is SGHKS and CDR2 is YYEKEE in the germline V gene (reference sequence). CDR3 amino acids: CASSPLTFTDTQYF. The CDR3 region has the DNA TGTGCCAGCAGCCCGCTGACTTTCACAGATACGCAGTATTTT. Variable domain in full (rest from reference TRBV5-5 and TRBJ2-3): DAGVTQSPTHLIKTRGQQVTLRCSPISGHKSVSWYQQVLGQGPQFIFQYYEKEERGRGNFPDRFSARQFPNYSSELNVNALLLGDSALYLCASSPLTFTDTQYFGPGTRLTVL.

This clone has only a few counts. The rearrangement joins TRBV7-2 to TRBJ1-5; TRBD1 agrees at 9 bases. The germline V gene encodes CDR1 SGHTA and CDR2 FQGNSA. The CDR3 contains 15 residues. Trimming at V came to 2 bases and at J to 7 bases, leaving 6 bases not matched to a gene. CDR3 coding DNA: TGTGCCAGCAGCTTACTGGGACAGGGAGGACAGCCCCAGCATTTT. This sequence encodes CASSLLGQGGQPQHF.

The rearrangement uses TRBV7-2 and TRBJ1-1, with a tentative D call TRBD1 (6 bases). The V end was cut by 2 bases, the J end by 4 bases, with 17 bases between. CDR1 and CDR2 from the germline V gene are SGHTA and FQGNSA. CDR3 size: 16 residues. The CDR3 nucleotides are TGTGCCAGCAGCTTACCTGGGGGCGGAGGAGGCACTGAAGCTTTCTTT. This sequence encodes CASSLPGGGGGTEAFF.

The chain combines TRBV7-2 with TRBJ2-3; perhaps TRBD1 as D (6 bases). The CDR3 is 14 residues long. V shed 5 bases and J shed 4 bases, with 13 bases lying between them. Germline-derived CDR1 and CDR2 are SGHTA and FQGNSA. The CDR3 reads CASSQGGSSDTQYF. CDR3 in DNA: TGTGCCAGCAGCCAAGGGGGATCCTCAGATACGCAGTATTTT.

The chain recombines TRBV25-1 with TRBJ1-1; tentative D call: TRBD1 (5 bases). The germline V and J ends were trimmed by 8 bases and 11 bases, with 15 bases remaining between them. The V gene's germline CDR1 is MGHDK and CDR2 SYGVNS. The CDR3 extends over 11 amino acids. The CDR3 sequence: CASHRDGDAFF. DNA of the CDR3: TGTGCCAGCCATCGGGACGGCGACGCTTTCTTT.

J is TRBJ2-1 and V is TRBV4-1, with 8 bases identical to TRBD2. The CDR3 covers 17 residues. Trimming removed 4 bases from V and 7 bases from J; junction bases left unmatched: 15. Germline V CDR1 and CDR2: MGHRA, YSYEKL. CDR3 sequence reads: CASSRTDRTSKLNEQFF. The CDR3 DNA follows: TGCGCCAGCAGCCGGACGGATAGGACTAGCAAGTTGAATGAGCAGTTCTTC.

The rearrangement uses TRBV4-3 and TRBJ1-2; D call uncertain. CDR1 is LGHNA, CDR2 YSLEER, per germline. Trimming removed 1 base at V and 6 bases at J, with 9 bases between. CDR3 length: 13 residues. CDR3 DNA sequence: TGCGCCAGCAGCCAAGCACGTAGACATGGCTACACCTTC. Amino acid sequence: CASSQARRHGYTF.

The CDR3 DNA is TGTGCCAGCAGCTTAGGGGTGGATCAGCCCCAGCATTTT. Protein: CASSLGVDQPQHF. The rearrangement uses TRBV11-2 and TRBJ1-5; D remains ambiguous. CDR1 is SGHAT, CDR2 FQNNGV, per germline. With 1 base removed from V and 5 bases from J, the gap between germline ends came to 6 bases. The CDR3 length is 13 residues.

This clone occurred a few times. CDR3 residues: CASRERTVTDTQYF. In nucleotides, the CDR3 is TGTGCCAGCAGAGAGAGGACAGTTACAGATACGCAGTATTTT. The genes are TRBV13 and TRBJ2-3; D is perhaps TRBD1 (6 bases). Trimming cost V 6 bases and J 3 bases, with 13 bases left between them. The germline V gene has CDR1 PRHDT and CDR2 FYEKMQ (reference sequence). CDR3 size: 14 residues.

This clone was counted a single time. This chain connects TRBV7-3 to TRBJ1-2; 11 bases fit TRBD1. The CDR3 is made up of 13 amino acids. The V gene end was trimmed by 5 bases and the J gene end by 6 bases; junction bases not matched to a gene: 2. CDR1 SGHTA and CDR2 FQGTGA come from the germline V gene. The CDR3 loop reads CASSRDRGDGYTF. Here the CDR3 DNA reads TGTGCCAGCAGCCGGGACAGGGGGGATGGCTACACCTTC.

V usage is TRBV6-9 and J usage is TRBJ1-4, with 9 bases aligning to TRBD1. V was clipped by 8 bases and J by 7 bases; unmatched bases: 11. The CDR3 totals 15 residues. CDR1 is MNHGY, CDR2 SVAAGI, per germline. The CDR3 DNA reads TGTGCCAGCCCGCCGGGACAGGGCAGCAGTGAAAAACTGTTTTTT. Protein sequence: CASPPGQGSSEKLFF.

The chain combines TRBV7-2 with TRBJ2-5, with 8 nucleotides matching TRBD1. The CDR3 contains 15 residues. J lost 2 bases, V lost 1 base, and 3 bases had no gene match. CDR1 is SGHTA and CDR2 is FQGNSA in the germline V gene. CDR3 DNA: TGTGCCAGCAGCTTAGGGGACAGGACTCAAGAGACCCAGTACTTC. The encoded protein is CASSLGDRTQETQYF. Variable domain in full (rest from reference TRBV7-2 and TRBJ2-5): GAGVSQSPSNKVTEKGKDVELRCDPISGHTALYWYRQSLGQGLEFLIYFQGNSAPDKSGLPSDRFSAERTGGSVSTLTIQRTQQEDSAVYLCASSLGDRTQETQYFGPGTRLLVL.

This chain uses TRBV2 with TRBJ2-5, with 12 nucleotides matching TRBD2. In germline, CDR1 is SNHLY, CDR2 FYNNEI. The CDR3 is 15 residues long. The junction had 7 bases not matched to a gene; V was cut back by 5 bases and J by 6 bases. CDR3 DNA sequence: TGTGCCAGCAGTTCTAGCGGGGGGGCCGGGAAGACCCAGTACTTC. Its protein product is CASSSSGGAGKTQYF.

The gene calls are TRBV5-1 and TRBJ1-4; 9 bases fit TRBD1. Per the germline V gene, CDR1 is SGHRS and CDR2 is YFSETQ. After removal of 4 bases from V and 5 bases from J, the junction contained 3 bases not matched to a gene. This CDR3 has 14 residues. The CDR3 spells CASSPGTGNEKLFF. CDR3 sequence (DNA): TGCGCCAGCAGCCCCGGGACAGGGAATGAAAAACTGTTTTTT.

CDR3 DNA: TGTGCCAGCACCATAGGAGTTCTAGGCACAGATACGCAGTATTTT. Its protein is CASTIGVLGTDTQYF. The V call is TRBV9, the J call TRBJ2-3, with D unclear. Germline CDR1 SGDLS, CDR2 YYNGEE. V was trimmed by 6 bases and J by 1 base, leaving 15 bases between them. The CDR3 is 15 residues long.

The J gene is TRBJ1-5, the V gene TRBV7-2; 7 nucleotides line up with TRBD1. Trimming cost V 5 bases and J 7 bases; bases outside gene matches: 8. The CDR3 has 14 residues. Germline CDR1 reads SGHTA; CDR2 reads FQGNSA. CDR3 amino acids: CASSPRQGGQPQHF. The DNA for the CDR3 is TGTGCCAGCAGCCCCCGACAGGGAGGGCAGCCCCAGCATTTT.

The rearrangement uses TRBV6-6 and TRBJ1-2, with 8 bases fitting TRBD1. The CDR3 has 15 residues. Unmatched junction bases numbered 10, after V lost 2 bases and J lost 8 bases. The V gene's germline CDR1 is MNHNY and CDR2 SVGAGI (reference sequence). The CDR3 bases are TGTGCCAGCAGTTACCCCCAGGACAGGGCCGGAGGCTACACCTTC. Protein: CASSYPQDRAGGYTF.

The chain uses TRBV29-1 and TRBJ2-2, with D possibly being TRBD2 (5 bases). The V gene lost 6 bases and the J gene lost 6 bases, with 8 bases spanning the gap. The CDR3 runs to 11 residues. The V gene's germline CDR1 is SQVTM and CDR2 ANQGSEA. Here the CDR3 reads CSVLGAGELFF. The DNA for the CDR3 is TGCAGCGTCCTCGGGGCCGGGGAGCTGTTTTTT.

The genes are TRBV4-2 and TRBJ1-1, with TRBD1 matching 7 bases. The CDR3 loop spans 14 amino acids. Germline V lookup: CDR1 LGHNA, CDR2 YNFKEQ. V lost 4 bases to trimming and J lost 5 bases; unmatched junction nucleotides: 7. CDR3 bases: TGTGCCAGCAGCCCGGGGTGGGGACAGACTGAAGCTTTCTTT. Protein: CASSPGWGQTEAFF.

The rearrangement uses TRBV11-2 and TRBJ1-4; D is unresolved. Germline CDR1 SGHAT, CDR2 FQNNGV. The CDR3 consists of 17 residues. V was shortened by 0 bases and J by 0 bases, with 11 bases between the two germline ends. In nucleotides, the CDR3 is TGTGCCAGCAGCTTAGATGCTTTGCGGGCAACTAATGAAAAACTGTTTTTT. Protein: CASSLDALRATNEKLFF.

V usage is TRBV6-1 and J usage is TRBJ2-5, with 10 bases that match TRBD1. The CDR3 length is 15 residues. The germline V gene encodes CDR1 MNHNS and CDR2 SASEGT. The J segment lost 5 bases and the V segment lost 2 bases, leaving 5 bases of the junction unmatched. CDR3 bases: TGTGCCAGCAGTGAATGGGACAGGGGAGGCGAGACCCAGTACTTC. Encoded protein: CASSEWDRGGETQYF.